This is a list of T cell receptor beta chains from one sample in a study of CD8 T cells in ankylosing spondylitis. TCRdb used MiXCR to reprocess the 5' RACE reads, holding one entry per CDR3 protein. Of 250,000 to 400,000 distinct CDR3 sequences detected, roughly 11% appear once; the ten largest clones hold about 10%. Input material: blood, either unsorted or a sorted T cell fraction (not recorded which). These receptors were obtained from a female donor with ankylosing spondylitis or in good health (not recorded which). The CDR3 runs from the conserved cysteine through the conserved F or W. D genes are given only for firm matches. Size is omitted from some rows. Given values are once, few, many or a class for expanded clones.

TRBV28	large	.	TRBJ2-1	TGTGCCAGCAGTTCCGGGGACTTGGCCTACAATGAGCAGTTCTTC	CASSSGDLAYNEQFF
TRBV13	few	TRBD1	TRBJ2-3	TGTGCCAGCAGCGTACAGGGGGCGGGTACAGATACGCAGTATTTT	CASSVQGAGTDTQYF
TRBV5-1	many	.	TRBJ1-1	TGCGCCAGCAGCTCCCTCCAGGACACTGAAGCTTTCTTT	CASSSLQDTEAFF
TRBV10-3	.	.	TRBJ1-5	TGTGCCATCAGTGAGTCAAGTACAGGGATTCACCCCCAGCATTTT	CAISESSTGIHPQHF
TRBV7-2	few	.	TRBJ1-3	TGTGCCAGCAGCCCGGTGGGAGGGACTAAACGCGGGGACACCATATATTTT	CASSPVGGTKRGDTIYF
TRBV7-2	many	.	TRBJ2-7	TGTGCCAGCAGCTTTGGGGGCTACTCTCTGGAGCAGTACTTC	CASSFGGYSLEQYF
TRBV7-2	many	TRBD1	TRBJ2-7	TGTGCCAGCAGCGCCAGACAGGGAAACTTCGAGCAGTACTTC	CASSARQGNFEQYF
TRBV12-3/TRBV12-4	many	.	TRBJ1-1	TGTGCCAGCAGACAAACAGGGAGGGCTTTCTTT	CASRQTGRAFF
TRBV5-1	many	.	TRBJ2-3	TGCGCCAGCAGCCCGGGAAATACGCAGTATTTT	CASSPGNTQYF
TRBV3-1	many	TRBD2	TRBJ2-1	TGTGCCAGCAGCCAAGAAGGAGCGGGAGCCTACAATGAGCAGTTCTTC	CASSQEGAGAYNEQFF
TRBV12-3/TRBV12-4	few	TRBD2	TRBJ2-3	TGTGCCAGCAGTCGGGAGGGGGGCGCGGCAGATACGCAGTATTTT	CASSREGGAADTQYF
TRBV12-3/TRBV12-4	many	TRBD1	TRBJ2-7	TGTGCCAGCAGTTTACTGGGACAGGGAGTCGAGCAGTACTTC	CASSLLGQGVEQYF
TRBV25-1	few	.	TRBJ2-4	TGTGCCAGCAGTGAATTGGACAGGGAGGGCATTCAGTACTTC	CASSELDREGIQYF
TRBV20-1	many	.	TRBJ1-5	TGCAGTGCAAGTAAATCCCCCGCAAGCAATCAGCCCCAGCATTTT	CSASKSPASNQPQHF
TRBV6-2/TRBV6-3	many	TRBD2	TRBJ2-7	TGTGCCAGCAGGCCATTGGGCGGGAGAATCCACGAGCAGTACTTC	CASRPLGGRIHEQYF
TRBV5-1	many	.	TRBJ1-6	TGCGCCAGCAGCCCCGGTGGTCCCAACTATAATTCACCCCTCCACTTT	CASSPGGPNYNSPLHF
TRBV11-2	.	TRBD1	TRBJ2-3	TGTGCCAGCAGGCCAGCCGGGACAGGGGGTACAGATACGCAGTATTTT	CASRPAGTGGTDTQYF
TRBV28	many	.	TRBJ1-1	TGTGCCAGCTGGGGGGTCGGGGGGCTGGAGACTGAAGCTTTCTTT	CASWGVGGLETEAFF
TRBV5-1	many	.	TRBJ1-3	TGCGCCAGCAGCTCCGCTGGAGGCGTTTCAAGCTCTGGAAACACCATATATTTT	CASSSAGGVSSSGNTIYF
TRBV20-1	many	TRBD1	TRBJ2-2	TGCAGTGCTCTGGAGGGACAGGGGGCAGCCGGGGAGCTGTTTTTT	CSALEGQGAAGELFF
TRBV28	.	.	TRBJ2-4	TGTGCCAGCAGTACAAATCGGCAGGTTCGCGACATTCAGTACTTC	CASSTNRQVRDIQYF
TRBV5-1	many	TRBD2	TRBJ2-1	TGCGCCAGCAGCTTGGAAGTAGCGGGAGGATGGAATGAGCAGTTCTTC	CASSLEVAGGWNEQFF
TRBV11-2	many	.	TRBJ1-6	TGTGCCAGCAGCGCAGAGGGGGGAGTTTCACCCCTCCACTTT	CASSAEGGVSPLHF
TRBV18	few	TRBD1	TRBJ2-7	TGTGCCAGCTCACGGGACAGGGGCAACGAGCAGTACTTC	CASSRDRGNEQYF
TRBV20-1	many	TRBD2	TRBJ2-1	TGCAGTGCTGACTTTAGCGGGAGGGCCATGGGATATGAGCAGTTCTTC	CSADFSGRAMGYEQFF
TRBV5-1	many	.	TRBJ2-5	TGCGCCAGCAGCTTAACAGGGCAGCAAGAGACCCAGTACTTC	CASSLTGQQETQYF
TRBV5-5	few	.	TRBJ1-6	TGTGCCAGCAGCTTGGAGGGCAGGGTTTCACCCCTCCACTTT	CASSLEGRVSPLHF
TRBV20-1	few	.	TRBJ2-1	TGCAGTGCTAGGAGGCAGGGAGGATACAATGAGCAGTTCTTC	CSARRQGGYNEQFF
TRBV15	many	.	TRBJ2-2	TGTGCCACCAGTAGAGGGATTCAGGACACCGGGGAGCTGTTTTTT	CATSRGIQDTGELFF
TRBV28	few	.	TRBJ2-5	TGTGCCAGCAGTTCCCATGGGCGGGCGAGAGAGACCCAGTACTTC	CASSSHGRARETQYF
TRBV10-3	many	.	TRBJ2-2	TGTGCCATCATGGCGGTGAACACCGGGGAGCTGTTTTTT	CAIMAVNTGELFF
TRBV20-1	many	.	TRBJ2-2	TGCAGTGCTAGAGTTGGGTGGGGGGCCGGGGAGCTGTTTTTT	CSARVGWGAGELFF
TRBV4-3	many	.	TRBJ1-5	TGCGCCAGCAGCCAAGATAACGATCAGCCCCAGCATTTT	CASSQDNDQPQHF
TRBV10-3	many	.	TRBJ1-5	TGTGCCATCAGCCCGGGACGGGATAATCAGCCCCAGCATTTT	CAISPGRDNQPQHF
TRBV5-1	many	TRBD1	TRBJ1-3	TGCGCCAGCAGCTTGTCCTTCACAGGGGGCGGTGGAAACACCATATATTTT	CASSLSFTGGGGNTIYF
TRBV7-2	many	.	TRBJ2-3	TGTGCCAGCAGACGCACAGATACGCAGTATTTT	CASRRTDTQYF
TRBV20-1	many	TRBD2	TRBJ2-3	TGCAGTGCCATGGGACTAGCGTTGACAGATACGCAGTATTTT	CSAMGLALTDTQYF
TRBV5-1	many	TRBD1	TRBJ2-7	TGCGCCAGCAGCTTCGGGACAGGGGCTAGCGAGCAGTACTTC	CASSFGTGASEQYF
TRBV5-1	.	TRBD1	TRBJ1-4	TGCGCCAGCAGCCCGGGACAGTTGTATGAAAAACTGTTTTTT	CASSPGQLYEKLFF
TRBV28	.	TRBD2	TRBJ2-7	TGTGCCAGCGAGGTCGGGACTAGCGGGAGTCGCTACGAGCAGTACTTC	CASEVGTSGSRYEQYF
TRBV7-3	many	TRBD2	TRBJ2-1	TGTGCCAGCAGCTTAATTCCCGCTCTAGCGGGGGCCAACCGTTACAATGAGCAGTTCTTC	CASSLIPALAGANRYNEQFF
TRBV5-1	.	.	TRBJ2-3	TGCGCCAGCAGCTTACAGGGCCCCTCGTTTGGAGATACGCAGTATTTT	CASSLQGPSFGDTQYF
TRBV20-1	many	.	TRBJ2-5	TGCAGTGCTCGGACACGGAACCAAGAGACCCAGTACTTC	CSARTRNQETQYF
TRBV10-3	once	.	TRBJ2-7	TGTGCCATCAGTGAGCCGCCGGGACTGATCTTAGGAGAGCAGTACTTC	CAISEPPGLILGEQYF
TRBV28	many	TRBD1	TRBJ2-7	TGTGCCAGCAGTCTTGACAGGGGTGGATACGAGCAGTACTTC	CASSLDRGGYEQYF
TRBV20-1	few	.	TRBJ2-1	TGCAGTGCCAGAATTCCGGCGCGAAACTCCTACAATGAGCAGTTCTTC	CSARIPARNSYNEQFF